This T cell receptor beta chain was documented in a study of blood T cells in healthy people across ages. With a J-beta primer mix and a sample-barcoded 5' primer, a second PCR ran about 7 to 11 cycles. TCRdb reprocessed the 5' RACE reads via MiXCR and lists one record per CDR3 protein. The table lists about 640,000 distinct CDR3 sequences, about 54% of them singletons. Per sample, at least 6 micrograms of total RNA were extracted. This CDR3 has 11 amino acids. Germline CDR1 SGHDT, CDR2 YYEEEE. V lost 7 bases and J lost 7, with 9 bases in between. The rearrangement uses TRBV5-6 and TRBJ2-1; a weak D match, TRBD1 (5 bases). The TCR originated in a man between 60 and 70 years old in good health. The source material was blood. CDR3 amino acids: CASGKGNEQFF. The CDR3 region has the DNA TGTGCCAGCGGCAAGGGGAATGAGCAGTTCTTC. Full variable domain (remainder filled in from reference TRBV5-6 and TRBJ2-1): DAGVTQSPTHLIKTRGQQVTLRCSPKSGHDTVSWYQQALGQGPQFIFQYYEEEERQRGNFPDRFSGHQFPNYSSELNVNALLLGDSALYLCASGKGNEQFFGPGTRLTVL.